These 31 T cell receptor beta chains came from one sample sequenced in a study of tumor-infiltrating lymphocytes in primary liver carcinoma. The blood RNA (from unsorted whole blood) was obtained, and germline DNA was also extracted. cDNA specific to TCR beta was made from about 0.45 ug of total RNA, with a constant-region primer employed for priming. Researchers made the TCR beta libraries by running three nested multiplex PCR rounds with slightly modified ARM-PCR. TRBV1-TRBV30 forward and Cbeta reverse primers drove the first two roughly 10-cycle rounds. A single record per CDR3 protein comes from TCRdb applying MiXCR to the multiplex PCR reads. Of about 310,000 distinct CDR3 sequences detected, roughly three fifths appear once; the ten largest clones hold over 15%. The sample was peripheral blood. These receptors all stem from a young woman with primary liver carcinoma and hepatitis B virus infection.

On this clonotype: In this CDR3 the conserved last residue, phenylalanine or tryptophan, is missing, so a read error is likely. The chain has TRBV5-1 and TRBJ2-5; D perhaps matches TRBD1 (5 bases). V was shortened by 0 bases and J by 9 bases, with 15 bases between the two germline ends. The CDR3 is 14 residues long. Germline loops: CDR1 SGHRS, CDR2 YFSETQ. The CDR3 loop reads CASSLEGPGRPQYL. The DNA of the CDR3 is TGCGCCAGCAGCTTGGAGGGGCCAGGTCGGCCCCAGTACCTC.

Notes on this clonotype: A much larger clone differs from this one at a single base, so this may be a read error. Here the CDR3 reads CVSSLGGTGKFF. In DNA form, the CDR3 reads TGTGTCAGCAGCTTGGGGGGGACAGGGAAGTTCTTC. The rearrangement links TRBV11-1 to TRBJ2-1, with 9 positions matching TRBD1. Germline lookup yields CDR1 SGHAT and CDR2 FQDESV (reference sequence). The CDR3 sequence is 12 residues long.

About this clonotype: Being one base from a much bigger clone, this may be a read error. This rearrangement joins TRBV12-3 or TRBV12-4 to TRBJ2-1, with D perhaps given as TRBD1 or TRBD2 (5 bases each). V was pared by 7 bases and J by 6 bases, with 19 bases between. This CDR3 has 15 amino acids. The CDR3 DNA follows: TGTGCCAGCACCACGTTCCGGGACCCAGTCAATGAGCAGTTCTTC. It codes for CASTTFRDPVNEQFF.

Of note for this clonotype: A much larger clone lies a single base off, so this may be a read error. The chain combines TRBV12-3 or TRBV12-4 with TRBJ1-5; D is undetermined. The CDR3 has 12 amino acids. CDR3 region: CVSSRGGQPQHF. CDR3 nucleotides: TGTGTCAGCAGCCGCGGAGGTCAGCCCCAGCATTTT.

A note on this clonotype: At one boundary the junction diverges from the germline segment, which might be a read error. The J gene is TRBJ2-5, the V gene TRBV28; either TRBD1 or TRBD2 may fit D (5 bases each). Germline CDR1 and CDR2: MDHEN and SYDVKM. CDR3 length equals 14 residues. The DNA of the CDR3 is TGTGCCAGCAGTTCCAGACTCCGACAAGGGACCCAGTATTTC. It yields the protein CASSSRLRQGTQYF.

This clonotype was counted only a few times. V gene TRBV13 combines with J gene TRBJ2-3, with 10 positions matching TRBD2. Germline V gene data show CDR1 as PRHDT and CDR2 as FYEKMQ (reference sequence). V shed 4 bases, J shed 1 base, and the junction held 8 bases outside the gene matches. The CDR3 length is 17 residues. CDR3 in amino acids: CASSSSLAGGRTDTQYF. The CDR3 coding sequence is TGTGCCAGCAGCTCGAGTTTAGCGGGAGGCCGCACAGATACGCAGTATTTT.

In regard to this clonotype: The junction departs from the called germline gene at one end, perhaps through a read error. The J gene is TRBJ2-7, the V gene TRBV29-1, with D possibly matching TRBD2 (6 bases). This CDR3 has 14 residues. Per the germline V gene, CDR1 is SQVTM and CDR2 is ANQGSEA. The CDR3 DNA follows: TGCAGCGTTTCCGCTGGAAGGGACTCCCACGAGCAGTACTTC. Translation gives CSVSAGRDSHEQYF.

The genes are TRBV30 and TRBJ2-7; D may match TRBD1 or TRBD2 (6 bases each). The CDR3 runs to 14 residues. CDR1 is GTSNPN, CDR2 SVGIG, per germline (reference sequence). Trimming left V 6 bases short and J 6 bases short, with 21 bases between. Here the CDR3 reads CACLPDGSRGEQYF. The CDR3 DNA sequence: TGTGCCTGCCTTCCAGACGGGAGCAGGGGCGAGCAGTACTTC.

Notes on this clonotype: This could be a read error, since a much larger clone is one nucleotide away. This rearrangement joins TRBV29-1 to TRBJ2-7; 8 nucleotides match TRBD2. Germline loops: CDR1 SQVTM, CDR2 ANQGSEA. J was trimmed by 0 bases and V by 0 bases; bases with no gene match: 7. The CDR3 sequence is 16 residues long. The CDR3 is CSVEDYGRAPSYEQYF. CDR3 bases: TGCAGCGTTGAAGATTACGGGAGGGCTCCCTCCTACGAGCAGTACTTC.

This clonotype has a count of ten or more. The rearrangement joins TRBV4-2 to TRBJ2-2, with D perhaps TRBD2 (6 bases). Trimming removed 6 bases at V and 7 bases at J, with 12 bases between. The CDR3 has 13 residues. The germline V gene encodes CDR1 LGHNA and CDR2 YNFKEQ. This CDR3 reads CASSPRGNGELFF. The DNA for the CDR3 is TGTGCCAGCAGTCCCCGGGGGAACGGGGAGCTGTTTTTT.

A remark on this clonotype: A much larger clone sits a single nucleotide away, making a read error possible. V is TRBV29-1 and J is TRBJ2-7; a possible D gene is TRBD1 (6 bases). Germline CDR1 is SQVTM and CDR2 is ANQGSEA. The CDR3 is made up of 13 amino acids. CDR3 sequence reads: CSVRTEPTYGQYF. The CDR3 nucleotides are TGCAGCGTCAGGACAGAGCCTACCTACGGGCAGTACTTC.

J is TRBJ2-7 and V is TRBV11-1; 7 bases align to TRBD1. The germline CDR1 and CDR2 sequences are SGHAT and FQDESV (reference sequence). The junction had 12 bases not matched to a gene; V was cut back by 8 bases and J by 2 bases. The CDR3 totals 15 residues. The CDR3: CASASPAGGTYEQYF. Written as DNA, the CDR3 is TGTGCCAGCGCCTCTCCGGCAGGGGGAACCTACGAGCAGTACTTC. Based on the CDR3 plus reference TRBV11-1 and TRBJ2-7, the full variable domain is EAEVAQSPRYKITEKSQAVAFWCDPISGHATLYWYRQILGQGPELLVQFQDESVVDDSQLPKDRFSAERLKGVDSTLKIQPAELGDSAMYLCASASPAGGTYEQYFGPGTRLTVT.

Many counts were recorded for this clonotype. This rearrangement joins TRBV11-2 to TRBJ2-3; TRBD2 agrees at 10 bases. J lost 0 bases, V lost 1 base, and 10 bases had no gene match. The CDR3 is 19 amino acids. Germline CDR1 reads SGHAT; CDR2 reads FQNNGV. CDR3 residues: CASSLGALTSGKSTDTQYF. CDR3 nucleotides: TGTGCCAGCAGCTTAGGCGCCCTCACTAGCGGGAAAAGCACAGATACGCAGTATTTT.

On this clonotype itself: A much larger clone differs by one base, so this may be a read error. This chain uses TRBV4-2 with TRBJ2-1; 8 positions agree with TRBD2. CDR1 and CDR2 from the germline V gene are LGHNA and YNFKEQ. The CDR3 sequence is 16 residues long. CDR3 nucleotide sequence: TGTGTCAGCAGCCATTACAGCGGGAGCTCCTACAATGAGCAGTTCTTC. It is translated as CVSSHYSGSSYNEQFF.

This rearrangement joins TRBV11-3 to TRBJ1-5, with D unclear. Germline lookup yields CDR1 SGHNT and CDR2 YENEEA. CDR3 length equals 12 residues. The ends were cut back, 11 bases at V and 11 bases at J, with 19 bases in the middle. The CDR3 bases are TGTGCCCCCCTCCGAGGGCAATCAGCCCAGCATTTT. Encoded protein: CAPLRGQSAQHF.

This clonotype appeared many times. J is TRBJ2-1 and V is TRBV11-2; the match to TRBD1 covers 7 bases. This CDR3 is 14 amino acids long. With 5 bases clipped from V and 3 bases from J, the junction kept 4 bases outside the gene matches. From germline, CDR1 is SGHAT and CDR2 FQNNGV. This CDR3 reads CASSKRTGYNEQFF. In nucleotides, the CDR3 is TGTGCCAGCAGCAAACGGACAGGCTACAATGAGCAGTTCTTC. Filled out from reference TRBV11-2 and TRBJ2-1, the complete variable domain reads EAGVAQSPRYKIIEKRQSVAFWCNPISGHATLYWYQQILGQGPKLLIQFQNNGVVDDSQLPKDRFSAERLKGVDSTLKIQPAKLEDSAVYLCASSKRTGYNEQFFGPGTRLTVL.

This clonotype occurred a few times. Compared with germline, one end of the junction differs, possibly owing to a read error. The chain joins TRBV29-1 to TRBJ1-4; TRBD1 agrees at 7 bases. From germline, CDR1 is SQVTM and CDR2 ANQGSEA. The CDR3 is made up of 14 amino acids. This CDR3 is CSIEVEGAGEKLFF. In DNA form, the CDR3 reads TGCAGCATTGAGGTTGAGGGGGCAGGTGAAAAACTGTTTTTT.

This clonotype was counted a single time. This may come from a read error, since a much larger clone is one base off. This chain uses TRBV4-3 with TRBJ2-7, with 8 bases matching TRBD2. This CDR3 region has 16 residues. Germline V gene lookup returns CDR1 LGHNA and CDR2 YSLEER. Written as DNA, the CDR3 is TGCGTCAGCAGCCAAGATTGGACTAGCACCTCCTACGAGCAGTACTTC. This translates into CVSSQDWTSTSYEQYF.

The chain has TRBV6-1 and TRBJ1-2; D ambiguous. The CDR3 is 12 residues long. Trimming pared 2 bases from V and 5 bases from J, leaving 6 bases between. CDR1 is MNHNS, CDR2 SASEGT, per germline. CDR3 nucleotides: TGTGCCAGCAGTGAAAGCGGTTATGGCTACACCTTC. Its translation is CASSESGYGYTF.

With respect to this clonotype: This could be a read error, since a much larger clone is one nucleotide away. The genes are TRBV6-1 and TRBJ2-5; D gene ambiguous. Trimming shortened V by 2 bases and J by 4 bases, and 5 bases separated the two germline ends. The CDR3 has 12 residues. Germline V gene sequence: CDR1 MNHNS, CDR2 SASEGT. CDR3 loop: CASSELAETQYF. DNA for the CDR3: TGTGCCAGCAGTGAATTGGCAGAGACCCAGTACTTC.

This clonotype is labeled as medium-sized (0.01 to 0.1%). The CDR3 loop is CASSLQLAGNEQFF. CDR3 nucleotides: TGTGCCAGCAGTTTACAACTAGCGGGAAATGAGCAGTTCTTC. The chain couples TRBV11-2 to TRBJ2-1; 10 bases line up with TRBD2. This CDR3 is built from 14 residues. After removal of 6 bases from V and 7 bases from J, the junction contained 6 bases not matched to a gene. Per the germline V gene, CDR1 is SGHAT and CDR2 is FQNNGV.

On this clonotype itself: This could be a read error, since a much larger clone is one nucleotide away. This chain links TRBV6-2 or TRBV6-3 with TRBJ2-7; D is unclear. Germline CDR1 and CDR2: MNHEY and SVGEGT. This CDR3 spans 12 amino acids. CDR3 coding DNA: TGTGCCAGCAGAGGAGTCAAGTACGTGCAGTACTTC. The encoded protein is CASRGVKYVQYF.

V is TRBV6-2 or TRBV6-3 and J is TRBJ1-1; weak D call: TRBD1 (5 bases). Germline CDR1 and CDR2: MNHEY and SVGEGT. The CDR3 is made up of 11 amino acids. V was clipped by 4 bases and J by 11 bases, with 11 bases between them. CDR3 in DNA: TGTGCCAGCAGTTCGGCAGGGCCGGCTTTCTTT. Translating it yields CASSSAGPAFF.

This clonotype was picked up one time. The chain joins TRBV29-1 to TRBJ2-7, with 7 bases identical to TRBD1. The CDR3 extends over 13 amino acids. Trimming took 8 bases from V and 6 from J; bases not matched to a gene: 13. Germline CDR1 reads SQVTM; CDR2 reads ANQGSEA. The CDR3 bases are TGCAGCTCCGGGACAGCGGTAAATAGCGAGCAGTACTTC. Its protein is CSSGTAVNSEQYF.

The chain employs TRBV5-4 and TRBJ2-3; tentatively, D is TRBD2 (6 bases). The CDR3 runs 17 residues. V was cut by 1 base and J by 2 bases, with 17 bases left in between. Germline loops: CDR1 SGHNT, CDR2 YYREEE (reference sequence). The CDR3 region has the DNA TGTGCCAGCAGCTTGAGTAGTGCGCTAGCGAACACAGATACGCAGTATTTT. It yields the protein CASSLSSALANTDTQYF. Full variable domain (rest looked up from reference TRBV5-4 and TRBJ2-3): ETGVTQSPTHLIKTRGQQVTLRCSSQSGHNTVSWYQQALGQGPQFIFQYYREEENGRGNFPPRFSGLQFPNYSSELNVNALELDDSALYLCASSLSSALANTDTQYFGPGTRLTVL.

By share of the sample, this clonotype is medium-sized. V and J are TRBV11-2 and TRBJ2-7, with 8 bases aligning to TRBD1. Germline V CDR1 and CDR2: SGHAT, FQNNGV. J was trimmed by 3 bases and V by 5 bases; bases with no gene match: 6. The CDR3 covers 14 residues. The CDR3 sequence is CASSLSGGLYEQYF. The CDR3 nucleotides are TGTGCCAGCAGCCTGTCAGGGGGCCTCTACGAGCAGTACTTC. The full variable domain, with the rest looked up from reference TRBV11-2 and TRBJ2-7, is EAGVAQSPRYKIIEKRQSVAFWCNPISGHATLYWYQQILGQGPKLLIQFQNNGVVDDSQLPKDRFSAERLKGVDSTLKIQPAKLEDSAVYLCASSLSGGLYEQYFGPGTRLTVT.

In nucleotides, the CDR3 is TGTGCCAGCAGTGAAAGTGCGGGACGGCAAGAGACCCAGTACTTC. This gives the protein CASSESAGRQETQYF. The chain combines TRBV2 with TRBJ2-5, with a weak D call TRBD2 (6 bases). The CDR3 extends over 15 amino acids. Germline V gives CDR1 SNHLY, CDR2 FYNNEI. The V gene lost 2 bases and the J gene lost 2 bases, with 12 bases spanning the gap. The whole variable domain, filled in from reference TRBV2 and TRBJ2-5, reads EPEVTQTPSHQVTQMGQEVILRCVPISNHLYFYWYRQILGQKVEFLVSFYNNEISEKSEIFDDQFSVERPDGSNFTLKIRSTKLEDSAMYFCASSESAGRQETQYFGPGTRLLVL.

This clonotype has ten or more counts. The rearrangement joins TRBV11-3 to TRBJ2-1; possibly TRBD2 for D (5 bases). The CDR3 is 12 amino acids. V lost 5 bases and J 12 bases, leaving 14 bases between the germline ends. In germline, CDR1 is SGHNT, CDR2 YENEEA. CDR3 nucleotides: TGTGCCAGCAGCCAACCGAGCGGATCGCAGTTCTTC. Translated: CASSQPSGSQFF.

The chain carries TRBV12-3 or TRBV12-4 and TRBJ2-2; D uncertain. This CDR3 is 16 amino acids long. Trimming shortened V by 7 bases and J by 5 bases, and 20 bases separated the two germline ends. CDR3 coding DNA: TGTGCCAGCAATCTTCTCCTCACCTCCAATACCGGGGAGCTGTTTTTT. This gives the protein CASNLLLTSNTGELFF.

This clonotype was observed at least ten times. The gene calls are TRBV5-4 and TRBJ2-1; the D gene is possibly TRBD2 (6 bases). The germline V and J ends were trimmed by 2 bases and 0 bases, with 12 bases remaining between them. The CDR3 contains 16 residues. Germline lookup yields CDR1 SGHNT and CDR2 YYREEE (reference sequence). In DNA, the CDR3 is TGTGCCAGCAGCTTTAGCGGTGCCCCCTCCTACAATGAGCAGTTCTTC. Its protein is CASSFSGAPSYNEQFF.

The chain combines TRBV6-1 with TRBJ1-5; perhaps TRBD1 as D (6 bases). The V gene's germline CDR1 is MNHNS and CDR2 SASEGT. Between the trimmed V and J ends, which lost 5 bases and 5 bases, there was a span of 16 bases. This CDR3 is 15 amino acids long. The DNA of the CDR3 is TGTGCCAGCAGTAACAGGGCCCTGAGTCATCAGCCCCAGCATTTT. This sequence encodes CASSNRALSHQPQHF.